The present T cell receptor beta chain was sequenced within a study of control samples from healthy donors and cancer patients (dated by TCRdb to 2020 to 2021). This clone was seen many times. The antigen it binds to is not known. Per-base quality was not reported, and no clone a single base away is much larger than it. The library was prepared using the immunoSEQ multiplex PCR assay. TCRdb obtained this table from immuneACCESS and retained in-frame rearrangements with V and J assigned. These tables miss some clones; where compared with another copy, unresolved V genes account for less than half of the shortfall, and the remainder is unexplained. This sample lists more than 50,000 clones; approximately 85% were detected once. The ten most abundant clones make up roughly 5% of the sample. The CDR3 starts with the cysteine, ends with the phenylalanine, and has 15 residues. Only the CDR3 DNA is retained, 45 bases long and in frame from the first base. V has 0 bases trimmed and J has 4 bases trimmed; junction bases matching no gene number 6. The germline V gene specifies SQVTM as CDR1 and ANQGSEA as CDR2.

The origin of this receptor is a man between 40 and 49 years old in good health. The rearranged segments are TRBV29-1 and TRBJ1-2, with TRBD1 matching 9 junction bases. The sequenced sample consisted of blood. The CDR3 region: CSVEDNRGRSYGYTF. The DNA reads as follows: TGCAGCGTTGAAGATAACAGGGGGCGCTCCTATGGCTACACCTTC.